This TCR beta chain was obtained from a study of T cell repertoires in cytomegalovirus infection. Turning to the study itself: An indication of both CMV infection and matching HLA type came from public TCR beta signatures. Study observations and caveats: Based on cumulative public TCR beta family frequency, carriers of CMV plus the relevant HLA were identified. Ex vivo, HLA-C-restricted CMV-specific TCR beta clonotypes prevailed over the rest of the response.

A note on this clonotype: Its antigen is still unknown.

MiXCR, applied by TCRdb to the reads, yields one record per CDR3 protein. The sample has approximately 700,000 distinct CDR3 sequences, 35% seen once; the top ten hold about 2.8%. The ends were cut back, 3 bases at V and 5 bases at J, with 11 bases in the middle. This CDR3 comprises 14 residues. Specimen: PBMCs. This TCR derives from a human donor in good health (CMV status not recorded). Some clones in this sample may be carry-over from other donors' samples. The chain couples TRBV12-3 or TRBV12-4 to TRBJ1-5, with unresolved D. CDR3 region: CASSFRPRHQPQHF. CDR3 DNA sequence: TGTGCCAGCAGTTTTAGGCCTAGGCATCAGCCCCAGCATTTT.